This T cell receptor (beta chain) was retrieved from a study of T cells after yellow fever vaccination. Study information: SMART-Seq v4 Ultra Low Input handled preparation of low-cell-number fractions. Whole-study findings and limits: Once the booster was given, most primary-vaccination clones reappeared, at over 95% for CD4 and over 70% for CD8.

The table lists this clonotype with many counts. The antigen remains unidentified. TCRdb re-derived calls from the 5' RACE reads in MiXCR, one entry per CDR3 protein. The data hold 300,000 or so distinct CDR3 sequences, with approximately 3.9% observed a single time. Germline values: CDR1 LGHNA, CDR2 YSLEER. The V and J ends lost 0 bases and 1 base respectively, with 7 bases between them. This CDR3 is built from 15 residues. The TCR comes from a man between 18 and 35 years old who received the YFV17D yellow fever vaccine. Material: PBMCs, obtained 5 days after the yellow fever booster vaccination. The chain joins TRBV4-3 to TRBJ1-3; D ambiguous. CDR3 sequence reads: CASSQDVASGNTIYF. In DNA, the CDR3 is TGCGCCAGCAGCCAAGATGTAGCTTCTGGAAACACCATATATTTT.